This is a list of T cell receptor beta chains from one sample in a study of blood T cell repertoires in COVID-19. This table comes from immunoSEQ multiplex PCR, and its TCRdb copy is limited to in-frame clones, with some not included. The sample has about 93,000 clones, 70% to 80% seen once; the top ten hold 15% to 20%. The specimen sequenced was peripheral blood. These receptors all come from a human donor in a cohort sampled during active COVID-19. Each CDR3 is given with its conserved first and last residue. A D gene is named only where the DNA matches it firmly. Some rows have no size entry. The others give once, few or many, or a class for an expanded clone.

>TRBJ2-3|TRBV6-1|NA|NA
TGTGCCAGCAGTGAATATCCGGGGTCTTCAGATACGCAGTATTTT
CASSEYPGSSDTQYF
>TRBJ2-3|TRBV25-1|TRBD1|NA
TGTGCCAGCAGCGGGACAGGACTCACAGATACGCAGTATTTT
CASSGTGLTDTQYF
>TRBJ1-2|TRBV5-1|TRBD1|NA
TGCGCCAGCAGCTCGGGACAGTCTTATGGCTACACCTTC
CASSSGQSYGYTF
>TRBJ1-3|TRBV7-9|NA|NA
TGTGCCAGCAGTACAAAAGTGAACACCATATATTTT
CASSTKVNTIYF
>TRBJ2-7|TRBV29-1|NA|NA
TGCAGCGCCGAGACAGGCATGGGATACGAGCAGTACTTC
CSAETGMGYEQYF
>TRBJ1-5|TRBV7-2|NA|NA
TGTGCCAGCAGCAGGGAGAGGAATCAGCCCCAGCATTTT
CASSRERNQPQHF
>TRBJ1-2|TRBV30|NA|NA
TGTGCCTGGAGTCGGACAGATAACTATGGCTACACCTTC
CAWSRTDNYGYTF
>TRBJ2-7|TRBV6-5|TRBD2|NA
TGTGCCAGCAAAAAGCGGGATGCCCACGAGCAGTACTTC
CASKKRDAHEQYF
>TRBJ1-5|TRBV28|TRBD1|few
TGTGCCAGCAGTTTATCACCTCAGACAGGGAATCAGCCCCAGCATTTT
CASSLSPQTGNQPQHF
>TRBJ1-1|TRBV2|NA|once
TGTGCCAGCAGCCCCCACGGGTCGGCGAACACTGAAGCTTTCTTT
CASSPHGSANTEAFF
>TRBJ1-5|TRBV28|NA|NA
TGTGCCAGCAGTTTATACTTACCTTTTAAAGGCAATCAGCCCCAGCATTTT
CASSLYLPFKGNQPQHF
>TRBJ1-1|TRBV3-1/TRBV3-2|TRBD1|NA
TGTGCCAGCAGCCCGGGACAGGGGAACACTGAAGCTTTCTTT
CASSPGQGNTEAFF
>TRBJ2-1|TRBV5-1|NA|NA
TGCGCCAGCAGCTTTAGGGGGAATAGGGGGAATGAGCAGTTCTTC
CASSFRGNRGNEQFF
>TRBJ2-3|TRBV6-5|NA|NA
TGTGCCAGCAGTTACGGTAGAAAAACTACAGATACGCAGTATTTT
CASSYGRKTTDTQYF
>TRBJ2-7|TRBV12-3/TRBV12-4|TRBD1|once
TGTGCCAGCACCCGGGACAGCACCTACGAGCAGTACTTC
CASTRDSTYEQYF
>TRBJ1-5|TRBV28|NA|NA
TGTGCCAGCAGTTTATCAGGTCTAAATCAGCCCCAGCATTTT
CASSLSGLNQPQHF
>TRBJ2-7|TRBV24-1|TRBD2|NA
TGTGCCACCAGTGATGGGGGGACTAGCGGATCCTACGAGCAGTACTTC
CATSDGGTSGSYEQYF
>TRBJ1-6|TRBV6-5|NA|NA
TGTGCCAGCAGTTACAGGGGATCTTATAATTCACCCCTCCACTTT
CASSYRGSYNSPLHF
>TRBJ2-1|TRBV5-1|TRBD2|many
TGCGCCAGCAGCTGGACTAGCGGGAGTCCCAATTACAATGAGCAGTTCTTC
CASSWTSGSPNYNEQFF
>TRBJ1-2|TRBV5-5|NA|NA
TGTGCCAGCAGCTCGACAGAGAGGATCCTTTATGGCTACACCTTC
CASSSTERILYGYTF
>TRBJ1-1|TRBV29-1|NA|NA
TGCAGCGTCGTTACGACGGGGAACACTGAAGCTTTCTTT
CSVVTTGNTEAFF
>TRBJ2-3|TRBV18|NA|NA
TGTGCCAGCTCACCTACGAGAGGCGGCGCAGATACGCAGTATTTT
CASSPTRGGADTQYF
>TRBJ1-6|TRBV4-2|NA|many
TGTGCCAGCAGCCAGTGGAGTGCGAATTCACCCCTCCACTTT
CASSQWSANSPLHF
>TRBJ2-4|TRBV6-1|TRBD1|NA
TGTGCCAGCAGTGATACCCACGCCGTCAGGGGGCTCACGGCCAAAAACATTCAGTACTTC
CASSDTHAVRGLTAKNIQYF
>TRBJ1-5|TRBV6-2/TRBV6-3|NA|NA
TGTGCCAGCAGCTTGACAGAATCCAATCAGCCCCAGCATTTT
CASSLTESNQPQHF
>TRBJ2-2|TRBV6-5|TRBD2|NA
TGTGCCAGCAGTTACGGGGGGGGGAGGAACACCGGGGAGCTGTTTTTT
CASSYGGGRNTGELFF
>TRBJ1-6|TRBV5-1|TRBD1|NA
TGCGCCAGCAGCCTCCAAACAGGGGATAATTCACCCCTCCACTTT
CASSLQTGDNSPLHF
>TRBJ2-3|TRBV9|TRBD2|NA
TGTGCCAGCAGCGTAGCTGCGGGGGGCCTCACAGATACGCAGTATTTT
CASSVAAGGLTDTQYF
>TRBJ2-7|TRBV28|NA|NA
TGTGCCAGCAGTTTACGGAGCGAGCAGTACTTC
CASSLRSEQYF
>TRBJ2-2|TRBV27|TRBD1|NA
TGTGCCAGCAGACCTCCGGGACAGGGGTCCGGGGAGCTGTTTTTT
CASRPPGQGSGELFF
>TRBJ1-1|TRBV2|NA|NA
TGTGCCAGCAGTGAGGGTCAACTGGCGGGCTCTGAAGCTTTCTTT
CASSEGQLAGSEAFF
>TRBJ2-7|TRBV19|NA|NA
TGTGCCAGTAGTATCCGCGGACAGTACGAGCAGTACTTC
CASSIRGQYEQYF
>TRBJ2-1|TRBV6-5|TRBD1|many
TGTGCCAGCAGTTACAGGGGGCTAACAGAGCAGTTCTTC
CASSYRGLTEQFF
>TRBJ2-5|TRBV29-1|NA|few
TGCAGCGTTGAGAGGCACACCCAAGAGACCCAGTACTTC
CSVERHTQETQYF
>TRBJ2-7|TRBV10-3|TRBD2|NA
TGTGCCATCAGCGACCTAGCGGGGGGGAGGTACGAGCAGTACTTC
CAISDLAGGRYEQYF
>TRBJ2-1|TRBV4-1|NA|NA
TGCGCCAGCAGCCGCCTAGCCGGGGACAATGAGCAGTTCTTC
CASSRLAGDNEQFF
>TRBJ1-2|TRBV6-1|NA|NA
TGTGCCAGCAGTGAAACGGGTTGGGATGGCTACACCTTC
CASSETGWDGYTF
>TRBJ2-1|TRBV2|TRBD2|NA
TGTGCCAGTTCGGGGGGGTACAATGAGCAGTTCTTC
CASSGGYNEQFF
>TRBJ2-2|TRBV2|NA|NA
TGTGCCAGCAGTGAAGACATAACCGGGGAGCTGTTTTTT
CASSEDITGELFF
>TRBJ1-4|TRBV19|NA|once
TGTGCCAGTAAGGCGCAGGGCGCAACTAATGAAAAACTGTTTTTT
CASKAQGATNEKLFF
>TRBJ1-2|TRBV20-1|NA|once
TGCAGTGCTAGTCTCCCTACTAACTATGGCTACACCTTC
CSASLPTNYGYTF
>TRBJ2-2|TRBV6-6|NA|once
TGTGCCAGCAGTCCTCGACAGTTTCTCCCCCCCACCGGGGAGCTGTTTTTT
CASSPRQFLPPTGELFF
>TRBJ2-7|TRBV7-2|TRBD1|NA
TGTGCCAGCAGCTTGAGGGTCGGGACAGGGAGCTCCTACGAGCAGTACTTC
CASSLRVGTGSSYEQYF
>TRBJ2-2|TRBV28|TRBD1|NA
TGTGCCAGCAGTACCCCCGGGACAGGGCGGACCGGGGAGCTGTTTTTT
CASSTPGTGRTGELFF
>TRBJ1-2|TRBV5-4|NA|few
TGTGCCAGCAGCTTGGCCGGGATTCTCTATGGCTACACCTTC
CASSLAGILYGYTF
>TRBJ2-7|TRBV28|TRBD2|NA
TGTGCCAGCACCGGGGGGGGGAGTCGTCGCGAGCAGTACTTC
CASTGGGSRREQYF